This T cell receptor (beta chain) appears in the sequencing data of a study of cytomegalovirus exposure and HLA in healthy donors. Study results and caveats: Common viral pathogens seemed to be connected with several of the most significant clusters, according to a later analysis. Most TCR sequences showed up rarely, but some public TCRs showed up in many donors.

With respect to this clone: Its specificity is unknown.

In the PCR, 60 Vbeta and 13 Jbeta primers were used. Assay used: immunoSEQ multiplex PCR; TCRdb lists only in-frame clones, some missing. This table holds 100,000 or so clones, approximately 80% found once. Despite likely unrecorded immune exposures, the donors were nominally healthy at the time of sampling. Germline V gives CDR1 GTSNPN, CDR2 SVGIG (reference sequence). CDR3 length equals 13 residues. The ends were cut back, 3 bases at V and 2 bases at J, with 10 bases in the middle. The sequence derives from a man aged 25-45 years in good health and CMV-seropositive. This chain joins TRBV30 and TRBJ1-2; D is possibly TRBD1 (5 bases). Material for sequencing was PBMCs. CDR3 DNA: TGTGCCTGGAGCCGGGAGGGGAACTATGGCTACACCTTC. It encodes CAWSREGNYGYTF.